The rows below give T cell receptor beta chains drawn from one sample of a study of T cell repertoires in cytomegalovirus infection. TCRdb analysed the reads with MiXCR anew, one entry per CDR3 protein. There are 71,000 or so distinct CDR3 sequences in the sample; around 20% occur only once, and about 72% lies in the top ten. These receptors have no known antigen. The starting material was CD8+ T cells from cultured PBMCs, obtained from culture after CMV antigen stimulation. These receptors were collected from a human donor in good health (CMV status not recorded). Some clones in this sample may be carry-over from other donors' samples. Both conserved end residues are part of each CDR3. The D gene is left open where the match is weak. Size tells how often a clone was seen (once, few, many) or the class of an expanded clone, and some rows leave it out.

d_gene	v_gene	j_gene	abundance	CDR3aa	CDR3nt
TRBD1	TRBV27	TRBJ2-1	few	CASSSRTGQTPYNEQFF	TGTGCCAGCAGTTCAAGGACGGGACAGACCCCCTACAATGAGCAGTTCTTC
-	TRBV4-2	TRBJ1-1	once	CASSQDTAGFTEAFF	TGTGCCAGCAGCCAAGATACGGCAGGGTTCACTGAAGCTTTCTTT
-	TRBV7-9	TRBJ1-1	-	CASSLGSGKFTEAFF	TGTGCCAGCAGCTTGGGATCTGGGAAGTTCACTGAAGCTTTCTTT
TRBD2	TRBV5-6	TRBJ2-3	few	CASSFSGTSGFGDTQYF	TGTGCCAGCAGCTTTTCCGGGACTAGCGGTTTTGGAGATACGCAGTATTTT
-	TRBV5-4	TRBJ1-1	-	CASSPDGLNTEAFF	TGTGCCAGCAGCCCGGACGGTTTAAACACTGAAGCTTTCTTT
-	TRBV2	TRBJ1-1	-	CASSGGIEAFF	TGTGCCAGCAGTGGGGGAATTGAAGCTTTCTTT
TRBD2	TRBV25-1	TRBJ2-3	-	CASSEWEGPDTQYF	TGTGCCAGCAGTGAATGGGAGGGGCCGGATACGCAGTATTTT
-	TRBV11-2	TRBJ1-2	-	CASSQTGTEIDDTF	TGTGCCAGCAGCCAGACCGGGACCGAGATCGACGACACCTTC
-	TRBV29-1	TRBJ2-2	few	CSASRGSAGELFF	TGCAGCGCCTCAAGAGGGAGCGCCGGGGAGCTGTTTTTT
-	TRBV5-6	TRBJ2-7	few	CASSLRHLVYEQYF	TGTGCCAGCAGCTTGCGACACCTAGTCTACGAGCAGTACTTC
-	TRBV6-2/TRBV6-3	TRBJ1-1	-	CASSLYRNGDTEAFF	TGTGCCAGCAGTTTGTACAGGAATGGGGACACTGAAGCTTTCTTT
TRBD2	TRBV12-3/TRBV12-4	TRBJ2-3	-	CASSVAGGADTQYF	TGTGCCAGCAGTGTAGCGGGGGGGGCAGATACGCAGTATTTT
TRBD2	TRBV2	TRBJ2-5	-	CATIGRGDGGETQYF	TGTGCCACCATAGGTCGGGGGGACGGGGGAGAGACCCAGTACTTC
-	TRBV5-4	TRBJ1-1	many	CASSLGQEMNTEAFF	TGTGCCAGCAGCTTGGGGCAGGAGATGAACACTGAAGCTTTCTTT
-	TRBV7-2	TRBJ2-1	-	CASSPSDTEYNEQFF	TGTGCCAGCAGCCCCTCGGACACGGAATACAATGAGCAGTTCTTC
TRBD2	TRBV11-2	TRBJ2-7	few	CASSDLAGGTYEQYF	TGTGCCAGCAGCGATCTAGCGGGGGGAACCTACGAGCAGTACTTC
-	TRBV11-2	TRBJ2-7	-	CASSLGEVTALKQYF	TGTGCCAGCAGCTTAGGCGAGGTAACCGCTCTCAAGCAGTACTTC
TRBD1	TRBV28	TRBJ2-4	-	CATLKDRGKNSQYF	TGTGCCACATTAAAGGACAGGGGGAAAAACAGTCAGTACTTC
-	TRBV6-1	TRBJ2-6	few	CASRGPGANVLTF	TGTGCCAGCAGGGGTCCTGGGGCCAACGTCCTGACTTTC
-	TRBV5-6	TRBJ2-2	-	CASMPSGSGELFF	TGTGCCAGCATGCCTTCGGGGAGCGGGGAGCTGTTTTTT
-	TRBV4-1	TRBJ2-2	few	CASSQGVGGTGELFF	TGTGCCAGCAGCCAAGGGGTCGGGGGCACCGGGGAGCTGTTTTTT
-	TRBV6-5	TRBJ2-7	few	CASSYSGRAYEQYF	TGTGCCAGCAGTTACTCGGGCAGAGCCTACGAGCAGTACTTC
-	TRBV12-3/TRBV12-4	TRBJ2-1	few	CASSLGGSEQFF	TGTGCCAGCAGTTTAGGGGGTAGTGAGCAGTTCTTC
TRBD1	TRBV7-9	TRBJ2-1	few	CASSLRDSSYNEQFF	TGTGCCAGCAGCTTAAGGGACAGCTCCTACAATGAGCAGTTCTTC
-	TRBV27	TRBJ1-6	few	CASGPYSPLHF	TGTGCCAGCGGACCTTATTCACCCCTCCACTTT
-	TRBV12-3/TRBV12-4	TRBJ1-5	-	CASRLSGLAQHF	TGTGCCAGCAGGCTGTCCGGGTTAGCCCAGCATTTT
TRBD1	TRBV4-3	TRBJ2-5	-	CASSQAGQVEETQYF	TGCGCCAGCAGCCAAGCAGGACAGGTGGAAGAGACCCAGTACTTC
-	TRBV7-9	TRBJ2-7	-	CASSPRRTEQYF	TGTGCCAGCAGCCCCCGACGGACCGAGCAGTACTTC
-	TRBV7-2	TRBJ1-4	-	CASSLRTGINEKLFF	TGTGCCAGCAGCCTCCGGACGGGAATTAATGAAAAACTGTTTTTT
-	TRBV7-9	TRBJ1-1	-	CASSLEGVLEAFF	TGTGCCAGCAGCTTAGAGGGCGTCCTTGAAGCTTTCTTT
TRBD2	TRBV27	TRBJ2-4	-	CASRSGLAVAKNIQYF	TGTGCCAGCAGATCCGGACTAGCGGTAGCCAAAAACATTCAGTACTTC
TRBD1	TRBV7-2	TRBJ2-7	-	CASSYGTGGSEQYF	TGTGCCAGCAGCTACGGGACAGGGGGCTCCGAGCAGTACTTC
-	TRBV2	TRBJ1-3	few	CASSVSRWSDDSSGNTIYF	TGTGCCAGCAGTGTTAGCCGTTGGTCGGACGATAGCTCTGGAAACACCATATATTTT
TRBD2	TRBV7-8	TRBJ2-2	few	CASSPRIAGATGELFF	TGTGCCAGCAGCCCCCGTATAGCGGGGGCCACCGGGGAGCTGTTTTTT
-	TRBV4-3	TRBJ1-5	-	CASSQAAGYSNQPQHF	TGCGCCAGCAGCCAAGCCGCAGGCTACAGCAATCAGCCCCAGCATTTT
-	TRBV14	TRBJ1-1	-	CASSQEAGNTEAFF	TGTGCCAGCAGCCAAGAAGCCGGGAACACTGAAGCTTTCTTT
-	TRBV6-1	TRBJ1-1	-	CASSEYRTGAWFTEAFF	TGTGCCAGCAGTGAATACCGGACGGGGGCTTGGTTCACTGAAGCTTTCTTT
-	TRBV7-2	TRBJ1-1	few	CASSPGSAEAFF	TGTGCCAGCAGCCCGGGGTCGGCTGAAGCTTTCTTT
-	TRBV12-3/TRBV12-4	TRBJ2-7	few	CASSLASLIEQYF	TGTGCCAGCAGTCTGGCTTCCCTTATAGAGCAGTACTTC
-	TRBV6-5	TRBJ2-7	-	CASSYGESEVYEQYF	TGTGCCAGCAGTTACGGAGAGAGTGAGGTATACGAGCAGTACTTC
-	TRBV6-1	TRBJ1-1	-	CASPVPGRPNTEAFF	TGTGCCAGCCCGGTCCCGGGACGGCCGAACACTGAAGCTTTCTTT
-	TRBV7-2	TRBJ1-5	-	CASSLAGVGSGQPQHF	TGTGCCAGCAGCTTAGCGGGAGTAGGGTCCGGTCAGCCCCAGCATTTT
-	TRBV6-2/TRBV6-3	TRBJ2-2	-	CASMETRGPSTGELFF	TGTGCCAGCATGGAGACTAGGGGACCGAGCACCGGGGAGCTGTTTTTT
TRBD2	TRBV2	TRBJ2-3	few	CASSQGFRAGAITDTQYF	TGTGCCAGCAGCCAGGGGTTTCGAGCGGGGGCGATCACAGATACGCAGTATTTT
-	TRBV6-2/TRBV6-3	TRBJ2-7	few	CASRSPRGYYEQYF	TGTGCCAGCAGATCCCCCAGGGGATACTACGAGCAGTACTTC
-	TRBV7-8	TRBJ2-5	-	CASTIQIHQETQYF	TGTGCCAGCACCATACAAATACACCAAGAGACCCAGTACTTC
-	TRBV7-2	TRBJ2-4	-	CASSFRLAKNIQYF	TGTGCCAGCAGCTTTAGGTTAGCCAAAAACATTCAGTACTTC
-	TRBV7-2	TRBJ1-2	few	CASSLGASFTYGYTF	TGTGCCAGCAGCTTAGGGGCCAGTTTTACCTATGGCTACACCTTC
-	TRBV6-1	TRBJ2-1	many	CASSEHQYNEQFF	TGTGCCAGCAGTGAACATCAGTACAATGAGCAGTTCTTC
TRBD1	TRBV19	TRBJ2-5	few	CASSRGTGGLETQYF	TGTGCCAGTAGTAGAGGGACAGGGGGCCTTGAGACCCAGTACTTC
-	TRBV12-3/TRBV12-4	TRBJ1-2	-	CASRRINSIPDGYTF	TGTGCCAGCAGACGAATAAACAGTATCCCGGATGGCTACACCTTC